A single sample is the source of the 32 T cell receptor beta chains below, sequenced in a study of vaccination effects on CD4 cells after COVID-19. Ahead of sequencing, the ViraFEST assay grew antigen-specific CD4+ T cells using viral peptide pools. Culture proceeded for approximately 9 days, and CD4+ T cells were then isolated. Vaccination of participants consisted of two doses of either the BNT162b2 or mRNA-1273 vaccine. The repertoire was sequenced with immunoSEQ multiplex PCR; TCRdb's copy has only in-frame clones and lacks some. The sample yields 65,000 to 75,000 clones, about 74% seen once. Their recognized antigens are unknown. The material sequenced was CD4+ T cells from PBMCs cultured with HCoV-229E spike peptides, taken after COVID-19 vaccination. Receptors were obtained from a human donor who received a COVID-19 vaccine.

J is TRBJ1-2 and V is TRBV7-2; TRBD1 might be the D (5 bases). V dropped 4 bases and J dropped 2 bases, with 17 bases sitting between them. The CDR3 sequence is 16 residues long. Germline CDR1 SGHTA, CDR2 FQGNSA. The CDR3 DNA is TGTGCCAGCAGCTGGGTTTCGGGGCAGAACAACTATGGCTACACCTTC. This encodes CASSWVSGQNNYGYTF.

The J gene is TRBJ2-1, the V gene TRBV28, with a tentative D call TRBD1 (5 bases). The germline V gene encodes CDR1 MDHEN and CDR2 SYDVKM. CDR3 length: 18 residues. The V and J ends lost 2 bases and 9 bases respectively, with 26 bases between them. The chain's CDR3 is CASSLNVGPDASQGEQFF. The CDR3 DNA reads TGTGCCAGCAGTTTAAACGTGGGCCCGGACGCGAGTCAGGGTGAGCAGTTCTTC.

The rearrangement links TRBV10-1 to TRBJ2-5, with a tentative D call TRBD1 (6 bases). Trimming pared 6 bases from V and 3 bases from J, leaving 17 bases between. The CDR3 runs 15 residues. CDR1 and CDR2 (germline): WNHNN, SYGVQD (reference sequence). The CDR3, as DNA: TGCGCCAGCAGCAACAGGGCCACGGATAAAGAGACCCAGTACTTC. The encoded protein is CASSNRATDKETQYF.

The chain employs TRBV18 and TRBJ2-3; unclear D gene. Germline values: CDR1 KGHSH, CDR2 LQKENI. This CDR3 contains 14 residues. Trimming shortened V by 3 bases and J by 5 bases, and 12 bases separated the two germline ends. The CDR3 region has the DNA TGTGCCAGCTCACCCGCACCTCCCAGAGATACGCAGTATTTT. This encodes CASSPAPPRDTQYF.

The V and J genes are TRBV5-6 and TRBJ2-1, with TRBD2 matching over 12 bases. The length of the CDR3 is 16 residues. J gave up 5 bases and V 4 bases, and 7 bases lay outside the gene matches. Germline CDR1 is SGHDT and CDR2 is YYEEEE. CDR3 nucleotides: TGTGCCAGCAGCCGGACGACTAGCGGGGGAAACAATGAGCAGTTCTTC. This gives the protein CASSRTTSGGNNEQFF.

This clone was recorded only once. The V call is TRBV7-2, the J call TRBJ1-3; tentatively, D is TRBD1 (5 bases). The CDR3 contains 15 residues. V gave up 8 bases and J gave up 4 bases, with 18 bases separating them. Per germline, CDR1 SGHTA and CDR2 FQGNSA. The CDR3 here is CASGRGGALGNTIYF. CDR3 bases: TGTGCCAGCGGGAGGGGAGGAGCCCTGGGAAACACCATATATTTT.

The chain carries TRBV6-1 and TRBJ1-5; D is ambiguous. CDR3 size: 14 residues. Deletions cut 2 bases from V and 7 bases from J, with 12 bases between. Germline V gene sequence: CDR1 MNHNS, CDR2 SASEGT. The CDR3 loop reads CASSEYVGNQPQHF. In nucleotides, the CDR3 is TGTGCCAGCAGTGAATATGTTGGGAACCAGCCCCAGCATTTT.

V usage is TRBV27 and J usage is TRBJ2-7; D may be TRBD2 (5 bases). The CDR3 runs to 14 residues. Germline lookup yields CDR1 MNHEY and CDR2 SMNVEV (reference sequence). V was shortened by 0 bases and J by 4 bases, with 10 bases between the two germline ends. The DNA for the CDR3 is TGTGCCAGCAGTTTATCCGGCAGACTATACGAGCAGTACGTC. The encoded protein is CASSLSGRLYEQYV.

This chain joins TRBV19 and TRBJ1-5, with a weak D call TRBD1 (6 bases). Germline V gives CDR1 LNHDA, CDR2 SQIVND (reference sequence). V was cut by 9 bases and J by 6 bases, with 24 bases left in between. This CDR3 is built from 16 residues. Here the CDR3 DNA reads TGTGCCAGCCCCCTATATACAGGGTCGGCGCCTCAGCCCCAGCATTTT. It encodes CASPLYTGSAPQPQHF. Supplemented by reference TRBV19 and TRBJ1-5, the full variable domain reads DGGITQSPKYLFRKEGQNVTLSCEQNLNHDAMYWYRQDPGQGLRLIYYSQIVNDFQKGDIAEGYSVSREKKESFPLTVTSAQKNPTAFYLCASPLYTGSAPQPQHFGDGTRLSIL.

The chain uses TRBV2 and TRBJ2-5; D gene unclear. Trimming removed 7 bases at V and 0 bases at J, with 3 bases between. CDR1 and CDR2 (germline): SNHLY, FYNNEI. The length of the CDR3 is 11 residues. The CDR3 coding sequence is TGTGCCAGCAAGTACCAAGAGACCCAGTACTTC. Amino acids: CASKYQETQYF.

The chain employs TRBV24-1 and TRBJ1-3; 8 bases align to TRBD1. The CDR3 length is 12 residues. Germline V gives CDR1 KGHDR, CDR2 SFDVKD. V trimming: 7 bases; J trimming: 7 bases; junction bases outside the gene matches: 2. CDR3 sequence: CATRDRANTIYF. For the CDR3, the DNA is TGTGCCACCAGGGACAGGGCGAACACCATATATTTT.

The chain employs TRBV10-3 and TRBJ1-2; a possible D gene is TRBD1 (6 bases). The germline V gene encodes CDR1 ENHRY and CDR2 SYGVKD. This CDR3 has 17 amino acids. V was clipped by 4 bases and J by 0 bases, with 18 bases between them. CDR3 sequence: CAISAPGADPSNYGYTF. In nucleotides, the CDR3 is TGTGCCATCAGTGCTCCAGGGGCCGACCCTTCTAACTATGGCTACACCTTC.

The V gene is TRBV5-1, the J gene TRBJ2-7; no clear D gene. V lost 2 bases and J lost 2, with 14 bases in between. The CDR3 covers 15 residues. Per germline, CDR1 SGHRS and CDR2 YFSETQ. CDR3: CASSFFYIAAYEQYV. DNA of the CDR3: TGCGCCAGCAGCTTTTTTTACATTGCAGCCTACGAGCAGTACGTC.

The rearrangement joins TRBV9 to TRBJ2-3; D is unresolved. The ends were cut back, 0 bases at V and 0 bases at J, with 5 bases in the middle. Germline values: CDR1 SGDLS, CDR2 YYNGEE. This CDR3 contains 14 residues. CDR3: CASSVVGSTDTQYF. As DNA, the CDR3 is TGTGCCAGCAGCGTAGTGGGGAGCACAGATACGCAGTATTTT.

This clone was counted a few times. The chain uses TRBV19 and TRBJ2-3, with 9 positions matching TRBD1. The CDR3 contains 13 residues. V lost 9 bases, J lost 3 bases, and 4 bases stayed unmatched. Germline CDR1 reads LNHDA; CDR2 reads SQIVND (reference sequence). CDR3 nucleotide sequence: TGTGCCAGCGCCGGGACAGGGACAGATACGCAGTATTTT. Protein product: CASAGTGTDTQYF.

The chain joins TRBV4-1 to TRBJ2-3, with 8 positions matching TRBD2. The CDR3 runs 17 residues. Germline loops: CDR1 MGHRA, CDR2 YSYEKL. V lost 0 bases, J lost 1 base, and 6 bases stayed unmatched. The CDR3 nucleotides are TGCGCCAGCAGCCAAGATCGGGGGGGTTTGGGCACAGATACGCAGTATTTT. Its protein is CASSQDRGGLGTDTQYF.

This clone was observed a few times. The chain is built from TRBV5-8 and TRBJ2-3, with a possible D match to TRBD1 (5 bases). With 7 bases removed from V and 3 bases from J, the gap between germline ends came to 21 bases. The CDR3 is 16 residues long. Germline V gene sequence: CDR1 SGHTS, CDR2 YDEGEE. The CDR3 nucleotides read TGTGCCAGCCCCTCTTTCCTTCAGGGCGCAACAGATACGCAGTATTTT. Its protein product is CASPSFLQGATDTQYF.

This clone was counted once. The chain couples TRBV10-3 to TRBJ2-1; 7 bases are shared with TRBD2. The germline V gene encodes CDR1 ENHRY and CDR2 SYGVKD. Trimming removed 2 bases from V and 3 bases from J; junction bases left unmatched: 4. CDR3 length: 15 amino acids. The CDR3 sequence is CAISELAVYYNEQFF. CDR3 coding DNA: TGTGCCATCAGTGAGCTAGCGGTCTACTACAATGAGCAGTTCTTC.

The table lists this clone with a few counts. This chain joins TRBV24-1 and TRBJ2-7; 8 positions agree with TRBD1. This CDR3 has 12 residues. V shed 12 bases, J shed 4 bases, and the junction held 7 bases outside the gene matches. Germline V lookup: CDR1 KGHDR, CDR2 SFDVKD. CDR3 in DNA: TGTGCCCCGGGGGACAGGCGGTACGAGCAGTACGTC. Translating gives CAPGDRRYEQYV.

V and J are TRBV7-2 and TRBJ1-3, with TRBD1 as a possible D gene (5 bases). The CDR3 loop spans 15 amino acids. With 5 bases removed from V and 0 bases from J, the gap between germline ends came to 11 bases. The germline V gene encodes CDR1 SGHTA and CDR2 FQGNSA. The CDR3 spells CASSPQGYSGNTIYF. CDR3 nucleotides: TGTGCCAGCAGCCCTCAGGGATACTCTGGAAACACCATATATTTT.

The gene calls are TRBV24-1 and TRBJ2-1, with D unresolved. V was cut by 9 bases and J by 0 bases, with 8 bases left in between. The CDR3 loop spans 13 amino acids. Germline V gene sequence: CDR1 KGHDR, CDR2 SFDVKD. CDR3 in DNA: TGTGCCACCTCGGAGAGCTCCTACAATGAGCAGTTCTTC. Translation: CATSESSYNEQFF.

The chain uses TRBV27 and TRBJ2-7, with D tentatively TRBD1 (6 bases). The CDR3 spans 14 residues. The germline CDR1 and CDR2 sequences are MNHEY and SMNVEV (reference sequence). Trimming removed 4 bases at V and 7 bases at J, with 17 bases between. The CDR3 sequence is CASSSYRESGEQYV. CDR3 nucleotides: TGTGCCAGCAGTTCGTACAGGGAGTCGGGGGAGCAGTACGTC.

CDR3 sequence reads: CATVKQPARQGFLTEAFF. The CDR3 DNA reads as TGTGCCACCGTCAAACAACCAGCTCGACAGGGATTTCTGACTGAAGCTTTCTTT. V is TRBV28 and J is TRBJ1-1, with 7 bases aligning to TRBD1. The CDR3 runs to 18 residues. The V segment lost 10 bases and the J segment 5 bases; nucleotides outside the gene matches: 25. Per germline, CDR1 MDHEN and CDR2 SYDVKM.

The chain employs TRBV28 and TRBJ1-2; D is unresolved. The CDR3 sequence is 11 residues long. Germline CDR1 and CDR2: MDHEN and SYDVKM. The ends were cut back, 5 bases at V and 1 base at J, with 2 bases in the middle. The CDR3 nucleotides are TGTGCCAGCAGTGTTAACTATGGCTACACCTTC. The encoded protein is CASSVNYGYTF.

This chain joins TRBV5-1 and TRBJ1-1; D gene ambiguous. The germline CDR1 and CDR2 sequences are SGHRS and YFSETQ. V was shortened by 5 bases and J by 5 bases, with 16 bases between the two germline ends. The CDR3 has 14 amino acids. CDR3 amino acids: CASSLKHVQTEAFF. The CDR3 nucleotides are TGCGCCAGCAGTTTGAAACACGTGCAGACTGAAGCTTTCTTT.

The J gene is TRBJ1-4, the V gene TRBV6-5, with D perhaps matching TRBD1 (5 bases). The CDR3 runs 15 residues. The germline gives CDR1 MNHEY, CDR2 SVGAGI. The V and J ends lost 2 bases and 7 bases respectively, with 14 bases between them. The DNA for the CDR3 is TGTGCCAGCAGTTACGGGGGGAGAAGCGGTGAAAAACTGTTTTTT. It specifies CASSYGGRSGEKLFF.

V usage is TRBV5-1 and J usage is TRBJ1-3, with D possibly matching TRBD1 (5 bases). The CDR3 spans 15 residues. V gave up 4 bases and J gave up 0 bases, with 11 bases separating them. Germline V CDR1 and CDR2: SGHRS, YFSETQ. CDR3 nucleotide sequence: TGCGCCAGCAGCATCGGGGCAAGCTCTGGAAACACCATATATTTT. This gives the protein CASSIGASSGNTIYF.

The rearrangement uses TRBV6-6 and TRBJ1-3, with D perhaps matching TRBD1 (5 bases). Looked up from germline, CDR1 is MNHNY and CDR2 is SVGAGI (reference sequence). Trimming shortened V by 2 bases and J by 9 bases, and 11 bases separated the two germline ends. The CDR3 consists of 13 residues. The CDR3 loop reads CASSYERGLTIYF. As DNA, the CDR3 is TGTGCCAGCAGTTACGAGCGGGGACTCACCATATATTTT.

The rearrangement joins TRBV30 to TRBJ2-3; TRBD2 might be the D (6 bases). The germline CDR1 and CDR2 sequences are GTSNPN and SVGIG (reference sequence). Trimming took off 3 bases at V and 1 base at J, with 11 bases between the two ends. This CDR3 contains 14 residues. The CDR3 reads CAWRLPGGTDTQYF. DNA for the CDR3: TGTGCCTGGAGATTACCGGGGGGCACAGATACGCAGTATTTT.

This rearrangement joins TRBV6-6 to TRBJ2-3; 10 nucleotides line up with TRBD2. In germline, CDR1 is MNHNY, CDR2 SVGAGI (reference sequence). J gave up 11 bases and V 4 bases, and 6 bases lay outside the gene matches. The CDR3 is 13 residues long. In nucleotides, the CDR3 is TGTGCCAGCAGTTCCCTCCGACTAGCGGGGCAGTATTTT. Translated, it gives CASSSLRLAGQYF.

The V and J genes are TRBV24-1 and TRBJ2-5, with 10 positions matching TRBD2. CDR1 KGHDR and CDR2 SFDVKD come from the germline V gene. There are 18 residues in the CDR3. V was pared by 2 bases and J by 4 bases, with 12 bases of the junction left unmatched. CDR3 sequence (DNA): TGTGCCACCAGTGATTCGCTGGGGAGCGGGGGGGCCGGAGAGACCCAGTACTTC. This translates into CATSDSLGSGGAGETQYF.

In DNA form, the CDR3 reads TGTGCCAGCAGCCTGTGGGGAGAGAGTGAGCAGTACGTC. It encodes CASSLWGESEQYV. V is TRBV5-5 and J is TRBJ2-7; a possible D gene is TRBD2 (5 bases). From germline, CDR1 is SGHKS and CDR2 YYEKEE (reference sequence). The CDR3 runs 13 residues. V gave up 4 bases and J gave up 7 bases, with 15 bases separating them.